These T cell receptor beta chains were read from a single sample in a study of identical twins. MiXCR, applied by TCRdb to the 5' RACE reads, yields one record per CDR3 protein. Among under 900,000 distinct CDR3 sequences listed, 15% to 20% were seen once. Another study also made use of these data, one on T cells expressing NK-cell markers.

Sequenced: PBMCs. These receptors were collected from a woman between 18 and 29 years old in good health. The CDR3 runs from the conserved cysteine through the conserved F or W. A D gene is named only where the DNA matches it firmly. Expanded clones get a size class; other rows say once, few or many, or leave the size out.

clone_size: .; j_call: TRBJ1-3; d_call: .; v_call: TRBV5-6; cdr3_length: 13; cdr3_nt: TGTGCCAGCACCCCAGGGTCAGGAAACACCATATATTTT; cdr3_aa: CASTPGSGNTIYF
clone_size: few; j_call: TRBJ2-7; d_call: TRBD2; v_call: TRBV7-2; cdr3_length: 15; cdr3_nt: TGTGCCAGCAGAGTGGTAGCGGCGGGAGCGGGCGAGCAGTACTTC; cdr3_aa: CASRVVAAGAGEQYF
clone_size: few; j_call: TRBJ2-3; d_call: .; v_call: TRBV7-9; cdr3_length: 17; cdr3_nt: TGTGCCAGCAGCTTAGGTCCAATCAGCAGGGCCTTCGATACGCAGTATTTT; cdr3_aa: CASSLGPISRAFDTQYF
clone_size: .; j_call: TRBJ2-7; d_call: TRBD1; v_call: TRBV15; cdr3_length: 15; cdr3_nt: TGTGCCACCAGCAGCCCAGGACAGGGGGTCTACGAGCAGTACTTC; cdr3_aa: CATSSPGQGVYEQYF
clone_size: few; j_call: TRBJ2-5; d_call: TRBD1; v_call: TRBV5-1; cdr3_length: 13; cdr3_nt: TGCGCCAGCAGACGGGACAGAGAAGAGACCCAGTACTTC; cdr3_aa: CASRRDREETQYF
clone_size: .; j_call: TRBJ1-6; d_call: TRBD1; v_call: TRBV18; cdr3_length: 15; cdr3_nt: TGTGCCAGCTCACCAATTGGGCAGGGGGATTCACCCCTCCACTTT; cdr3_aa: CASSPIGQGDSPLHF
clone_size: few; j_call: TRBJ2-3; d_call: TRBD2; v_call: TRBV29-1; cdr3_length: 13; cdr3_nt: TGCAGCGTTGAAGGGGGGGGGGCAGATACGCAGTATTTT; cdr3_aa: CSVEGGGADTQYF
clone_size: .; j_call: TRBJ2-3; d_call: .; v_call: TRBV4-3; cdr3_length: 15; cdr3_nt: TGCGCCAGCAGCCAAGACAGTCACCGCACAGATACGCAGTATTTT; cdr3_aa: CASSQDSHRTDTQYF
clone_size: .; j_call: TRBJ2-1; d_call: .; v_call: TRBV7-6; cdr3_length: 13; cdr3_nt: TGTGCCAGCAGCCGATATCAGGGTCTTGAGCAGTTCTTC; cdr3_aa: CASSRYQGLEQFF
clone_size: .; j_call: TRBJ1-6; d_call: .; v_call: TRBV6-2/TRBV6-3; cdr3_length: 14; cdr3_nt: TGTGCCAGCAGTTACTCGAGGCTCAGGTGGACCCTCCACTTT; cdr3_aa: CASSYSRLRWTLHF
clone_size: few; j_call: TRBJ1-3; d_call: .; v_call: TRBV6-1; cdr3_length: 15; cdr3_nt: TGTGCCAGCATCATACGTCGGGGAACTGGAAACACCATATATTTT; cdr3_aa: CASIIRRGTGNTIYF
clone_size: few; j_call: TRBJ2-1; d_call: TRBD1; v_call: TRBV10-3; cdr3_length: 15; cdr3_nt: TGTGCCATCAGTGAGTCACGACAGGGTAGCAATGAGCAGTTCTTC; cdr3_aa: CAISESRQGSNEQFF
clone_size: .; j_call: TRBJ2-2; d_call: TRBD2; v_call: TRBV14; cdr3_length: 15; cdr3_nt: TGTGCCAGCAGCCAAGCGCTAGCGGGCCCCGGGGAGCTGTTTTTT; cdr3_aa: CASSQALAGPGELFF
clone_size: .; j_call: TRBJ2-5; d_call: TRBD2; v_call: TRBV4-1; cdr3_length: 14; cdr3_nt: TGCGCCAGCAGCCAACGACTCGCGGGAGAGGCCCAGTACTTC; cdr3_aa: CASSQRLAGEAQYF
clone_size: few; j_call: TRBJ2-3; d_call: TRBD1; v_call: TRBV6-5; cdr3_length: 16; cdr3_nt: TGTGCCAGCAGTTCAGATCCCAGGGGGCGCACAGATACGCAGTATTTT; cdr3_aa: CASSSDPRGRTDTQYF
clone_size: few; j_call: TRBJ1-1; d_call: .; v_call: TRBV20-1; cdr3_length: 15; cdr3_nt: TGCAGTGCACTAAGGGGGGCCGGTACGAGGACTGAAGCTTTCTTT; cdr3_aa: CSALRGAGTRTEAFF
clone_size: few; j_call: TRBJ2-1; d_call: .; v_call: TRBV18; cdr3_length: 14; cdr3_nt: TGTGCCAGCTCACGACTGCCCCGCGGCGATGAGCAGTTCTTC; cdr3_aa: CASSRLPRGDEQFF
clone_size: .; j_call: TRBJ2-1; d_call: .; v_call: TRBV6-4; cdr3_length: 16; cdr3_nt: TGTGCCAGCAGTTTCTCGGCACTAGCAGCCTACAATGAGCAGTTCTTC; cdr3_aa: CASSFSALAAYNEQFF
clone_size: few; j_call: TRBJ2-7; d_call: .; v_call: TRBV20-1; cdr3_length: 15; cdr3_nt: TGCAGTGCTAGAGATGGGGAGCGGGCTAGCTACGAGCAGTACTTC; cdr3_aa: CSARDGERASYEQYF
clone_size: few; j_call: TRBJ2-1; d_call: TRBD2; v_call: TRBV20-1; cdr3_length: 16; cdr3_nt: TGCAGTGCTAGACCTAGCGGGAGGGCCGGGTTGAATGAGCAGTTCTTC; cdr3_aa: CSARPSGRAGLNEQFF
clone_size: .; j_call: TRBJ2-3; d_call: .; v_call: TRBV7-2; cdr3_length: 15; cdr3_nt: TGTGCCAGCAGCAACCGGGGTAGCAGCACAGATACGCAGTATTTT; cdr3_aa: CASSNRGSSTDTQYF
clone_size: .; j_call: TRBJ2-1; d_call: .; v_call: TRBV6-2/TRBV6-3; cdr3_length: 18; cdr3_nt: TGTGCCAGCAGTTACTCGGTCCGCTCAGCAGTAACGTACAATGAGCAGTTCTTC; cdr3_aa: CASSYSVRSAVTYNEQFF
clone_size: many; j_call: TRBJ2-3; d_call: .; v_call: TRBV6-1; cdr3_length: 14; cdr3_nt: TGTGCCAGCAGTGAAGCGGGGGATCCAGATACGCAGTATTTT; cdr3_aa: CASSEAGDPDTQYF
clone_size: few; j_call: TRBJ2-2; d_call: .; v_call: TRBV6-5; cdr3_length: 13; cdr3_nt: TGTGCCAGCAGTTACTTCTCAGGCGGGGAGCTGTTTTTT; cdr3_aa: CASSYFSGGELFF
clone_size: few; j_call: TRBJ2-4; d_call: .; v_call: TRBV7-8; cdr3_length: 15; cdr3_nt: TGTGCCAGCAGCTTAAATCCAGGGACTGGGAACATTCAGTACTTC; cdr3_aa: CASSLNPGTGNIQYF
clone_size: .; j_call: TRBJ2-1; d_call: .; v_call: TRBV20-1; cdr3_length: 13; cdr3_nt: TGCAGTGCTAGGCGATACGCCCACAATGAGCAGTTCTTC; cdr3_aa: CSARRYAHNEQFF
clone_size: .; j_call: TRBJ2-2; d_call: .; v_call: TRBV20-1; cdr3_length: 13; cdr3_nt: TGCAGTGCCCGGGGACCCTACACCGGGGAGCTGTTTTTT; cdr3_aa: CSARGPYTGELFF
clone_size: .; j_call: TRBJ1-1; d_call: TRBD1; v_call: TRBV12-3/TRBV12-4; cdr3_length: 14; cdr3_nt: TGTGCCAGCAGTCCTTGGGACAGAGACACTGAAGCTTTCTTT; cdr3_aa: CASSPWDRDTEAFF
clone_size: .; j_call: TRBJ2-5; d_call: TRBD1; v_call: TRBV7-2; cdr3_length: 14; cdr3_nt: TGTGCCAGCAGCTTCGCGAGGGGGCTAGAGACCCAGTACTTC; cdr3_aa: CASSFARGLETQYF
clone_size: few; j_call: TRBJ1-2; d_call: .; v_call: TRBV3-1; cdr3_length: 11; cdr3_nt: TGTGCCAGCAGCTTCCGGAGTGGCTACACCTTC; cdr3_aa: CASSFRSGYTF
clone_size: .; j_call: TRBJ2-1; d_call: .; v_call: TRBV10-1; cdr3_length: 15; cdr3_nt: TGCGCCAGCGGTGAGTCGGCTAGAAGGGGCAATGAGCAGTTCTTC; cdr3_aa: CASGESARRGNEQFF
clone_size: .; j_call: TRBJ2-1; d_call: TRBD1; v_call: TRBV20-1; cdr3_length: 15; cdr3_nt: TGCAGTGCTAGAGATCCGGGACAGTTAGCCAATGAGCAGTTCTTC; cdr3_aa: CSARDPGQLANEQFF
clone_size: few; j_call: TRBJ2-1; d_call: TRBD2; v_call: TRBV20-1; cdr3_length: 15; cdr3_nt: TGCAGTGCTCCGATCAGCGGGAGGGGGTACAATGAGCAGTTCTTC; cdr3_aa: CSAPISGRGYNEQFF
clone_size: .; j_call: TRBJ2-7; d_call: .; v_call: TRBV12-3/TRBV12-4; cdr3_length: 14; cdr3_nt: TGTGCCAGCAGCCTAATGGGGAGACCCTACGAGCAGTACTTC; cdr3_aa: CASSLMGRPYEQYF
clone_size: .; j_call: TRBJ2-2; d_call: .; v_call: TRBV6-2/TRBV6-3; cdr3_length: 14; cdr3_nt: TGTGCCAGCAGTCCTAGTCGGGACACCGGGGAGCTGTTTTTT; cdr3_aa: CASSPSRDTGELFF
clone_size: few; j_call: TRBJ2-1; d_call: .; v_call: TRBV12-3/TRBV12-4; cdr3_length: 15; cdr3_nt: TGTGCCAGCAGCCACCGGGACCACTCCTACAATGAGCAGTTCTTC; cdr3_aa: CASSHRDHSYNEQFF
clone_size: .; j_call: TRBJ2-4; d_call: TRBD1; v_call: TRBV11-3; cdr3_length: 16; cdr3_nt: TGTGCCAGCAGCCCAACAGGGGTTTCGGCCAAAAACATTCAGTACTTC; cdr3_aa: CASSPTGVSAKNIQYF
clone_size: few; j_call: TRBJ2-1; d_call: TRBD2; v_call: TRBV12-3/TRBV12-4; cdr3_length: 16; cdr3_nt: TGTGCCAGCAGTCCCCGCGTAGGTAGCGGGGGCAATGAGCAGTTCTTC; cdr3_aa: CASSPRVGSGGNEQFF
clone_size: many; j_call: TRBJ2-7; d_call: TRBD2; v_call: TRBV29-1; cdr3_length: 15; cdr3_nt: TGCAGCGTAGTACTAGCGGGAAATCGGATTTACGAGCAGTACTTC; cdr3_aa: CSVVLAGNRIYEQYF
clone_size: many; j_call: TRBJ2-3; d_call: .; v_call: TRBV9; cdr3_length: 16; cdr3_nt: TGTGCCAGCAGCGTAGGTCTCGGATACGAAACAGATACGCAGTATTTT; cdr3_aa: CASSVGLGYETDTQYF
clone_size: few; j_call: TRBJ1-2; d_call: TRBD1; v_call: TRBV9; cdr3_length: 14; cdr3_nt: TGTGCCAGCAGCGCCGGGACAGCGCCCTATGGCTACACCTTC; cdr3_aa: CASSAGTAPYGYTF
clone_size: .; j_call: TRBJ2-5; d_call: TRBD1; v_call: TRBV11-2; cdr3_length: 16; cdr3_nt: TGTGCCAGCAGCTTAGCCCCCGCCGGGACAGGGGAGACCCAGTACTTC; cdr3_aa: CASSLAPAGTGETQYF
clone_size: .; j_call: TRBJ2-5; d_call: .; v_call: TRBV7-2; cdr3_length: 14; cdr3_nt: TGTGCCAGCAGCTTAATGAGGGCCCAAGAGACCCAGTACTTC; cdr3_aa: CASSLMRAQETQYF
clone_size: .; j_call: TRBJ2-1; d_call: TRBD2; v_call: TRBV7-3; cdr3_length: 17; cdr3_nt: TGTGCCAGCAGCTTAAAGGCGGGGGGAGCACCCTACAATGAGCAGTTCTTC; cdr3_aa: CASSLKAGGAPYNEQFF
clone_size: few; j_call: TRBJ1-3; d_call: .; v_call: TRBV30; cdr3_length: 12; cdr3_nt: TGTGCCTTGGGACTCTCCCGAAACACCATATATTTT; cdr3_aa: CALGLSRNTIYF
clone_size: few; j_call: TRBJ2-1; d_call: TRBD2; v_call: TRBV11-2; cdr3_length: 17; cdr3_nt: TGTGCCAGCAGTCCACGACTAGCGGGAGGTCCCACTGCTGAGCAGTTCTTC; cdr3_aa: CASSPRLAGGPTAEQFF
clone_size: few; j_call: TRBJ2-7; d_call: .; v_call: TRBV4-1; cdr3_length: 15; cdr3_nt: TGCGCCAGCAGTCACCGGGACGACAAAGCCTGGGAGCAGTACTTC; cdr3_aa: CASSHRDDKAWEQYF
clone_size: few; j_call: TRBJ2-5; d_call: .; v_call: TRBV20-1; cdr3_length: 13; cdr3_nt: TGCAGTGCTAGAGTAGAGAGGAAAGAGACCCAGTACTTC; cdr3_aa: CSARVERKETQYF
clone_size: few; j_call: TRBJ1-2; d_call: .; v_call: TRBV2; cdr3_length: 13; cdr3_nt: TGTGCCAGTATGGACAGTACTAACTATGGCTACACCTTC; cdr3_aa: CASMDSTNYGYTF
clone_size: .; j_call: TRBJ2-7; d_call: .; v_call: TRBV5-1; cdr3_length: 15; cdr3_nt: TGCGCCAGCAGCTTGGATCCGGGGGCGCGCTACGAGCAGTACTTC; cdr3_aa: CASSLDPGARYEQYF
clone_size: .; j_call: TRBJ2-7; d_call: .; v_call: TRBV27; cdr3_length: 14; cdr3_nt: TGTGCCAGCAGTTTGGCCCTAACCGGCTACGAGCAGTACTTC; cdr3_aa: CASSLALTGYEQYF